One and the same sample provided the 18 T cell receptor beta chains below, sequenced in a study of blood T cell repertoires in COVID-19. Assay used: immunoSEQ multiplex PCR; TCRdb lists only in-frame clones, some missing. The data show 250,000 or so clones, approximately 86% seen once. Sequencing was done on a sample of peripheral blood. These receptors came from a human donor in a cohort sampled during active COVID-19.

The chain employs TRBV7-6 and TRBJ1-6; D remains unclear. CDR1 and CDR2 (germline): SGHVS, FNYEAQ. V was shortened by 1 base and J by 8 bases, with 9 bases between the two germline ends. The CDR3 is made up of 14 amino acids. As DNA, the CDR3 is TGTGCCAGCAGCTTAGACGGTGCATATTCACCCCTCCACTTT. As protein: CASSLDGAYSPLHF.

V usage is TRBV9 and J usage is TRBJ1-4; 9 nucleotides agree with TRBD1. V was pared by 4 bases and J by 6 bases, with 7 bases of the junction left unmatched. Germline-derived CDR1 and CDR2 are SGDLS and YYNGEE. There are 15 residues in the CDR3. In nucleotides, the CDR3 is TGTGCCAGCAGCTTATCGACAGGGGGAGATGAAAAACTGTTTTTT. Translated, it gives CASSLSTGGDEKLFF.

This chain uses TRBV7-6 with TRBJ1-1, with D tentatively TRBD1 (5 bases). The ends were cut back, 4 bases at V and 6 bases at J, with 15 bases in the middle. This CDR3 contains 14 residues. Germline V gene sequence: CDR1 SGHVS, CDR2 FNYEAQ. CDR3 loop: CASSSYGGRAEAFF. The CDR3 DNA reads TGTGCCAGCAGCTCATACGGGGGAAGGGCTGAAGCTTTCTTT.

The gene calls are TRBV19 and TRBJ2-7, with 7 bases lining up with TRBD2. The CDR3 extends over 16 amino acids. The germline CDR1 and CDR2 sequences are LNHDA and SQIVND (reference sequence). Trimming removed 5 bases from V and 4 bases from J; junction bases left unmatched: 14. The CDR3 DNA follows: TGTGCCAGTAGTCCCAAGGCCCTCCGGGGGGATTACGAGCAGTACTTC. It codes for CASSPKALRGDYEQYF.

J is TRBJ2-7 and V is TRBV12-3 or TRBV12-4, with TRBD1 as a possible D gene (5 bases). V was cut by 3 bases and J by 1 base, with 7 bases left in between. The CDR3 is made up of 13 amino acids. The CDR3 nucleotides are TGTGCCAGCAGTTTTCAGGGATCCTACGAGCAGTACTTC. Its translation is CASSFQGSYEQYF.

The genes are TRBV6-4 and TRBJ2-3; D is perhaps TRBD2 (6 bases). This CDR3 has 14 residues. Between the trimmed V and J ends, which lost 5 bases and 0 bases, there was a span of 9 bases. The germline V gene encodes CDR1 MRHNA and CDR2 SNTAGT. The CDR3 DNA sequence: TGTGCCAGCAGTCCCGGGACTAGCACAGATACGCAGTATTTT. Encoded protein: CASSPGTSTDTQYF.

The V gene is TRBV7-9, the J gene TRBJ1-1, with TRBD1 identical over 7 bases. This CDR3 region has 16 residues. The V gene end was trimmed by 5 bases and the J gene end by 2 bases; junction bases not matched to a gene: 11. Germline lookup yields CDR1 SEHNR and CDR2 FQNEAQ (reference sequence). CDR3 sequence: CASSLRWGTANTEAFF. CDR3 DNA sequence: TGTGCCAGCAGCCTCCGGTGGGGGACAGCTAACACTGAAGCTTTCTTT.

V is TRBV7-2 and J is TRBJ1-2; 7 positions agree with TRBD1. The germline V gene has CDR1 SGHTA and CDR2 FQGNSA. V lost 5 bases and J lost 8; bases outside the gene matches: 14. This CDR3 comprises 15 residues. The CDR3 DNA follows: TGTGCCAGCAGCATAAGGAAGGGGGCGCAGCGGGGCTACACCTTC. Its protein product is CASSIRKGAQRGYTF.

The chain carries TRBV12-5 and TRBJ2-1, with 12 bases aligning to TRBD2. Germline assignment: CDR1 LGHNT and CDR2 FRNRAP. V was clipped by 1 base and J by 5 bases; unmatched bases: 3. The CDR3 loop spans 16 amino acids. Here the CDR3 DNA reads TGTGCTAGTGGTTTGGCCCGGACTAGCGGGAACAATGAGCAGTTCTTC. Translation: CASGLARTSGNNEQFF. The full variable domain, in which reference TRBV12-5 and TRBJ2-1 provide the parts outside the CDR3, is DARVTQTPRHKVTEMGQEVTMRCQPILGHNTVFWYRQTMMQGLELLAYFRNRAPLDDSGMPKDRFSAEMPDATLATLKIQPSEPRDSAVYFCASGLARTSGNNEQFFGPGTRLTVL.

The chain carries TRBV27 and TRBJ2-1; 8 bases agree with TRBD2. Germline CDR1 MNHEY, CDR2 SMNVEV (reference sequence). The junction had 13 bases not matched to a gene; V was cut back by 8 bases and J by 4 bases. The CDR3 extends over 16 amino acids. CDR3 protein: CASGPPSGSNYNEQFF. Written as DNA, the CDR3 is TGTGCCAGCGGACCGCCGAGCGGGAGCAATTACAATGAGCAGTTCTTC.

The CDR3 DNA follows: TGTGCCAGTAGAAATGGTGGGGCAAGTCCCGGGGAGCTGTTTTTT. It is translated as CASRNGGASPGELFF. V usage is TRBV19 and J usage is TRBJ2-2; D is possibly TRBD1 (5 bases). The V end was cut by 6 bases, the J end by 6 bases, with 17 bases between. The germline CDR1 and CDR2 sequences are LNHDA and SQIVND (reference sequence). The CDR3 spans 15 residues. Based on the CDR3 plus reference TRBV19 and TRBJ2-2, the full variable domain is DGGITQSPKYLFRKEGQNVTLSCEQNLNHDAMYWYRQDPGQGLRLIYYSQIVNDFQKGDIAEGYSVSREKKESFPLTVTSAQKNPTAFYLCASRNGGASPGELFFGEGSRLTVL.

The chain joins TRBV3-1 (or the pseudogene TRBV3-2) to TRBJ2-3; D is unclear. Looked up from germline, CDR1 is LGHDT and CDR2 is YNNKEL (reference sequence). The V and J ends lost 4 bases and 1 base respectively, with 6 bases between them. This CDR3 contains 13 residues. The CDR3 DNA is TGTGCCAGCAGCCCAGGTGGCACAGATACGCAGTATTTT. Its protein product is CASSPGGTDTQYF.

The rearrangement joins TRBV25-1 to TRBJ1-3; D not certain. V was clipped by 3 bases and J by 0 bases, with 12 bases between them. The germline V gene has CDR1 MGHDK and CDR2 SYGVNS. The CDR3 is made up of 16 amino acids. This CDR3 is CASSDERGNSGNTIYF. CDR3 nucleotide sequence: TGTGCCAGCAGTGATGAACGCGGGAACTCTGGAAACACCATATATTTT.

CDR3 amino acids: CASSPNQNQPQHF. CDR3 bases: TGTGCCAGCTCACCAAATCAAAATCAGCCCCAGCATTTT. V and J are TRBV18 and TRBJ1-5; D remains unclear. The V and J ends lost 2 bases and 4 bases respectively, with 6 bases between them. This CDR3 is built from 13 residues. The germline gives CDR1 KGHSH, CDR2 LQKENI. The full variable domain, rest sourced from reference TRBV18 and TRBJ1-5, is NAGVMQNPRHLVRRRGQEARLRCSPMKGHSHVYWYRQLPEEGLKFMVYLQKENIIDESGMPKERFSAEFPKEGPSILRIQQVVRGDSAAYFCASSPNQNQPQHFGDGTRLSIL.

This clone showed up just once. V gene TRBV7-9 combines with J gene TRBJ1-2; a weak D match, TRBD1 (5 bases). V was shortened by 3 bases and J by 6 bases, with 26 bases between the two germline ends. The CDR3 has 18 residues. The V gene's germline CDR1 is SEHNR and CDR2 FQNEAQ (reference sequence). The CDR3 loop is CASSLGEYNGGIRDGYTF. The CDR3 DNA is TGTGCCAGCAGCTTGGGCGAATACAACGGGGGGATTCGGGATGGCTACACCTTC.

Here the CDR3 DNA reads TGTGCCAGCAGCTCCTCAGGGGGAGCGGCTAATGAAAAACTGTTTTTT. It specifies CASSSSGGAANEKLFF. The V and J genes are TRBV7-2 and TRBJ1-4; 7 bases agree with TRBD1. V trimming: 4 bases; J trimming: 3 bases; junction bases outside the gene matches: 8. The CDR3 has 16 amino acids. Germline V gene sequence: CDR1 SGHTA, CDR2 FQGNSA.

The CDR3 reads CASRPSDIYEQYF. In nucleotides, the CDR3 is TGTGCCAGCAGACCTAGCGACATCTACGAGCAGTACTTC. The genes are TRBV5-4 and TRBJ2-7; D may be TRBD2 (6 bases). Between the trimmed V and J ends, which lost 5 bases and 3 bases, there was a span of 12 bases. CDR3 length equals 13 residues. Germline V lookup: CDR1 SGHNT, CDR2 YYREEE (reference sequence).

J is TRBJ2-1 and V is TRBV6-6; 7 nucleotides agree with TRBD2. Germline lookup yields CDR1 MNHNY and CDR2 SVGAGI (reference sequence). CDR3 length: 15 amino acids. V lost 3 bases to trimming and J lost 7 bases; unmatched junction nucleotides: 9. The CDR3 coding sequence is TGTGCCAGCAGTTATTCCGGGGGGAGAAAGAATGAGCAGTTCTTC. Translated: CASSYSGGRKNEQFF.